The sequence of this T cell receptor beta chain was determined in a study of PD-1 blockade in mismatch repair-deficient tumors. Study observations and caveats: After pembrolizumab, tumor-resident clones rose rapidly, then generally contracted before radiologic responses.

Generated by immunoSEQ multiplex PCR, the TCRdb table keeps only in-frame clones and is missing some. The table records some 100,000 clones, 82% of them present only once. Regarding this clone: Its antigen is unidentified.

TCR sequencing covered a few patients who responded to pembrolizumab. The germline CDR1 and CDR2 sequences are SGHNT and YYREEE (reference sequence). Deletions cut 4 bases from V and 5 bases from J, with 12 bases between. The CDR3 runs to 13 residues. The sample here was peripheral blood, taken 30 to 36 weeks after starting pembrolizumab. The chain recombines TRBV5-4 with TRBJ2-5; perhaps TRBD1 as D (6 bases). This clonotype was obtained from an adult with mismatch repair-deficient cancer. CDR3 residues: CASSQDRLETQYF. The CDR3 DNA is TGTGCCAGCAGCCAGGACAGATTGGAGACCCAGTACTTC.